This TCR beta chain is from a study of CD8+CD57+ T cells in acquired aplastic anemia (dated by TCRdb to the late 2010s). Looking at the study overall: DNA extracted from sorted CD4+ and CD8+ cells had a mean of about 3 ug, with a range of roughly 0.19 to 27.4 ug. Healthy donor samples averaged approximately 10 million reads for CD4+ and fewer than 12 million for CD8+ cells. The paper as a whole reports these results and caveats: Although roughly 29 CD8+ CDR3 sequences were shared by patients and controls, these sequences appeared highly expressed in patients and within the immunodominant clones of patients. No significant difference in CD8+ Simpson's diversity was found between patients and healthy controls (P=0.060).

At the junction V is shortened by 3 bases and J by 6 bases, with 11 bases in between. CDR1 and CDR2 are read off the germline V gene as WSHSY and SAAADI. The CDR3, from cysteine to phenylalanine, totals 14 residues. The only DNA kept is the CDR3, 42 bases in frame from the first base. This clonotype occurred many times. Its antigen specificity is not known. No base quality information exists; no much larger clone differs at one position. TCR beta VDJ combination and CDR3 sequence profiling used genomic DNA as the template. An Illumina HiSeq 2000 was the platform used for TCR repertoire sequencing. In the source study's methods: TRBV/TRBJ rearrangement plots, CDR3 size and DJ length profiles, and Simpson's diversity index were used to assess repertoires. The most abundant DNA sequence in the deep sequencing data was defined as the immunodominant clone. CDR3 amino acid sequences were screened for sharing across subjects and compared with published repertoires and the VDJdb database. The public reads were quality trimmed at Q25 with fastp and then assembled into clones with MiXCR by TCRdb, keeping productive beta chains. Every entry covers one CDR3 protein and lists the most common genes and DNA from its rows. These V and J calls rely on TCRdb rather than the paper's analysis. The sample includes 86,000 or so distinct CDR3 sequences, with 40% to 55% observed a single time. Together, the top ten hold approximately 70% of the sample.

In this study, sorted CD4+ and CD8+ T cells from the blood of healthy subjects and of severe aplastic anemia patients had their TCR repertoires deep-sequenced. Ficoll-Paque density gradient centrifugation was used to isolate peripheral blood mononuclear cells. Before DNA extraction, CD4+ and CD8+ T cells were sorted with FACS or magnetic beads. This TCR came from a human donor in good health, serving as a control. Input material: sorted CD4+, CD8+, or CD8+CD57+ T cells (not recorded which) from PBMCs. The chain is encoded by TRBV10-2 joined to TRBJ1-4; a tentative D call is TRBD1 (6 bases match). CDR3 loop: CASSEDRSYEKLFF. In nucleotides, the sequence is TGCGCCAGCAGTGAAGACAGGTCGTATGAAAAACTGTTTTTT.